Shown below are 16 T cell receptor beta chains from a single sample sequenced in a study of blood T cell repertoires in COVID-19. Method: immunoSEQ multiplex PCR; TCRdb's copy keeps in-frame clones and lacks some. The sample contains about 47,000 clones, about 91% of which appear only once. Material: peripheral blood. These receptors came from a man between 60 and 75 years old with active COVID-19.

The genes are TRBV27 and TRBJ1-3, with unresolved D. V dropped 6 bases and J dropped 0 bases, with 12 bases sitting between them. CDR1 and CDR2 (germline): MNHEY, SMNVEV (reference sequence). The CDR3 consists of 15 residues. CDR3 amino acids: CASSFTPSSGNTIYF. The CDR3 DNA sequence: TGTGCCAGCAGCTTCACTCCGAGCTCTGGAAACACCATATATTTT.

The CDR3 is CASRETTEESNYGYTF. In DNA form, the CDR3 reads TGTGCCAGCAGAGAGACGACAGAGGAATCTAACTATGGCTACACCTTC. This chain uses TRBV28 with TRBJ1-2, with D possibly matching TRBD1 (5 bases). CDR1 and CDR2 from the germline V gene are MDHEN and SYDVKM. The germline V and J ends were trimmed by 6 bases and 0 bases, with 17 bases remaining between them. This CDR3 comprises 16 residues.

V usage is TRBV28 and J usage is TRBJ1-5, with no clear D. V was shortened by 3 bases and J by 4 bases, with 22 bases between the two germline ends. This CDR3 contains 18 residues. CDR1 and CDR2 from the germline V gene are MDHEN and SYDVKM. The DNA of the CDR3 is TGTGCCAGCAGTTTCTTTGGTTTGGGCCCGGGAGGGAATCAGCCCCAGCATTTT. Its translation is CASSFFGLGPGGNQPQHF.

The chain couples TRBV19 to TRBJ2-5; 10 bases line up with TRBD2. J gave up 3 bases and V 5 bases, and 6 bases lay outside the gene matches. CDR1 and CDR2 from the germline V gene are LNHDA and SQIVND (reference sequence). CDR3 length: 15 amino acids. This CDR3 reads CASSAQRGGEETQYF. CDR3 sequence (DNA): TGTGCCAGTAGTGCCCAGCGGGGGGGCGAAGAGACCCAGTACTTC.

This sequence joins TRBV24-1 and TRBJ2-3, with TRBD1 identical over 10 bases. The V gene end was trimmed by 4 bases and the J gene end by 3 bases; junction bases not matched to a gene: 3. CDR1 and CDR2 (germline): KGHDR, SFDVKD. CDR3 size: 15 residues. CDR3 in amino acids: CATSDRDRGTDTQYF. In nucleotides, the CDR3 is TGTGCCACCAGTGACCGGGACAGGGGAACAGATACGCAGTATTTT.

V and J are TRBV4-1 and TRBJ2-1, with TRBD2 matching 11 bases. Germline CDR1 is MGHRA and CDR2 is YSYEKL. The V and J ends lost 3 bases and 12 bases, in that order; junction bases with no gene match: 7. There are 14 residues in the CDR3. CDR3 nucleotides: TGCGCCAGCAGCCAGGGACTAGCGGCTTATGGGCAGTTCTTC. It translates to CASSQGLAAYGQFF.

CDR3 coding DNA: TGTGCCAGCAGCGTAGTACAGGGCAATCAGCCCCAGCATTTT. Encoded protein: CASSVVQGNQPQHF. The rearrangement uses TRBV5-5 and TRBJ1-5; D possibly corresponds to TRBD1 (5 bases). With 4 bases removed from V and 2 bases from J, the gap between germline ends came to 10 bases. This CDR3 spans 14 amino acids. Germline CDR1 is SGHKS and CDR2 is YYEKEE (reference sequence).

The J gene is TRBJ1-1, the V gene TRBV5-5, with a possible D match to TRBD1 (5 bases). V lost 3 bases and J lost 2, with 11 bases in between. Germline values: CDR1 SGHKS, CDR2 YYEKEE (reference sequence). The length of the CDR3 is 14 residues. CDR3: CASSWGGRNTEAFF. The DNA of the CDR3 is TGTGCCAGCAGCTGGGGCGGAAGAAACACTGAAGCTTTCTTT. The full variable domain, rest sourced from reference TRBV5-5 and TRBJ1-1, is DAGVTQSPTHLIKTRGQQVTLRCSPISGHKSVSWYQQVLGQGPQFIFQYYEKEERGRGNFPDRFSARQFPNYSSELNVNALLLGDSALYLCASSWGGRNTEAFFGQGTRLTVV.

This chain connects TRBV12-3 or TRBV12-4 to TRBJ1-4, with D unclear. This CDR3 spans 13 amino acids. V lost 1 base to trimming and J lost 6 bases, with 6 bases between them. The CDR3 loop is CASSLEPYEKLFF. The DNA of the CDR3 is TGTGCCAGCAGTTTAGAGCCGTATGAAAAACTGTTTTTT.

This chain links TRBV4-1 with TRBJ2-3; TRBD1 matches at 8 bases. The CDR3 is 17 amino acids. Germline lookup yields CDR1 MGHRA and CDR2 YSYEKL. Trimming cost V 5 bases and J 0 bases; bases outside gene matches: 10. CDR3 in amino acids: CASSAGQARSSTDTQYF. The CDR3 nucleotides read TGCGCCAGCAGCGCGGGACAGGCCCGATCTAGCACAGATACGCAGTATTTT.

The table lists this clone with a count of one. This sequence joins TRBV5-1 and TRBJ2-3; tentatively, D is TRBD1 (6 bases). Germline V gives CDR1 SGHRS, CDR2 YFSETQ. With 2 bases removed from V and 0 bases from J, the gap between germline ends came to 7 bases. CDR3 length: 14 residues. DNA of the CDR3: TGCGCCAGCAGCTTTAGGGGGAGCACAGATACGCAGTATTTT. Its translation is CASSFRGSTDTQYF.

The chain joins TRBV18 to TRBJ1-2, with 11 bases identical to TRBD1. V gave up 3 bases and J gave up 8 bases; unmatched junction bases: 2. This CDR3 contains 13 residues. Germline-derived CDR1 and CDR2 are KGHSH and LQKENI. In nucleotides, the CDR3 is TGTGCCAGCTCACCCGGGACAGGGGGAGGCTACACCTTC. Amino acid sequence: CASSPGTGGGYTF.

The rearrangement uses TRBV19 and TRBJ2-2; 9 bases match TRBD2. V was pared by 6 bases and J by 5 bases, with 4 bases of the junction left unmatched. Germline V gives CDR1 LNHDA, CDR2 SQIVND (reference sequence). The CDR3 is 14 residues long. The CDR3: CASRRTSGTGELFF. The CDR3 DNA is TGTGCCAGTAGGCGCACTAGCGGGACCGGGGAGCTGTTTTTT.

This chain uses TRBV6-5 with TRBJ2-4, with 8 positions matching TRBD1. Germline-derived CDR1 and CDR2 are MNHEY and SVGAGI. V gave up 5 bases and J gave up 11 bases; unmatched junction bases: 8. The CDR3 spans 13 residues. Written as DNA, the CDR3 is TGTGCCAGCAGTCGCGGACAGGGAAAGGTTCAGTACTTC. Translation gives CASSRGQGKVQYF.

This chain links TRBV5-1 with TRBJ2-7; 8 positions agree with TRBD1. Germline trimming cut 6 bases from V and 5 bases from J; bases unmatched to any gene: 10. From germline, CDR1 is SGHRS and CDR2 YFSETQ. This CDR3 comprises 14 residues. The CDR3 here is CASTRTGSQDEQYF. The CDR3 DNA is TGCGCCAGCACCAGGACAGGGTCCCAGGACGAGCAGTACTTC.

The V gene is TRBV19, the J gene TRBJ2-2, with 9 positions matching TRBD1. The V and J ends lost 4 bases and 10 bases, in that order; junction bases with no gene match: 10. Germline CDR1 is LNHDA and CDR2 is SQIVND (reference sequence). The CDR3 loop spans 15 amino acids. The CDR3 DNA is TGTGCCAGTAGTACACTCTCGGGACAGGGACAGGAGCTGTTTTTT. Protein product: CASSTLSGQGQELFF.